This is a list of T cell receptor beta chains from one sample in a study of shared clonotypes between healthy human individuals. The data were produced by immunoSEQ multiplex PCR, yet TCRdb's version contains in-frame clones alone and is incomplete. The sample records some 2,400,000 clones, almost 96% being singletons. Material for sequencing was naive CD4+ T cells sorted from blood. These receptors were obtained from a man younger than 35 in good health. The CDR3 runs from the conserved cysteine through the conserved F or W. D genes are given only for firm matches. Clone size is shown for a subset of rows, as once, few, many or a class of expanded clone.

V gene,clone size,D gene,J gene,CDR3 length,CDR3 protein,CDR3 DNA
TRBV5-1,-,TRBD2,TRBJ2-7,15,CASSLLGEGTYEQYF,TGCGCCAGCAGCTTACTTGGGGAGGGAACCTACGAGCAGTACTTC
TRBV5-1,-,-,TRBJ2-7,15,CASSLRGGTSYEQYF,TGCGCCAGCAGCTTGAGGGGGGGGACCTCCTACGAGCAGTACTTC
TRBV7-9,-,TRBD1,TRBJ2-7,16,CASSWTGPSYSYEQYF,TGTGCCAGCAGCTGGACAGGCCCCTCATACTCCTACGAGCAGTACTTC
TRBV19,-,TRBD2,TRBJ2-5,14,CASNRDYSQETQYF,TGTGCCAGTAACCGGGACTACTCACAAGAGACCCAGTACTTC
TRBV18,-,TRBD1,TRBJ2-1,15,CASSPGQPDYNEQFF,TGTGCCAGCTCACCGGGACAGCCAGACTACAATGAGCAGTTCTTC
TRBV6-1,once,-,TRBJ2-7,12,CASTRGGEWQYF,TGTGCCAGCACAAGGGGTGGCGAGTGGCAGTACTTC
TRBV19,-,TRBD2,TRBJ2-1,16,CASSRLAGDSYNEQFF,TGTGCCAGTAGTAGACTAGCGGGAGATTCTTACAATGAGCAGTTCTTC
TRBV2,-,-,TRBJ2-3,16,CASSGRGPRSTDTQYF,TGTGCCAGCAGTGGACGAGGGCCCCGAAGCACAGATACGCAGTATTTT
TRBV6-5,-,TRBD2,TRBJ2-3,14,CASRLAGVLDTQYF,TGTGCCAGCCGACTAGCGGGGGTTTTAGATACGCAGTATTTT
TRBV5-1,-,-,TRBJ1-1,14,CASSVRGLNTEAFF,TGCGCCAGCAGCGTCCGGGGCCTGAACACTGAAGCTTTCTTT
TRBV7-2,-,TRBD1,TRBJ1-3,15,CASSFRQGSGNTIYF,TGTGCCAGCAGCTTCCGACAGGGATCGGGAAACACCATATATTTT
TRBV5-4,-,TRBD1,TRBJ2-2,15,CASSEDRERTGELFF,TGTGCCAGCAGCGAGGACAGGGAGAGGACCGGGGAGCTGTTTTTT
TRBV6-1,-,-,TRBJ1-5,13,CAIKSGPYQPQHF,TGTGCCATCAAGTCTGGCCCTTATCAGCCCCAGCATTTT
TRBV2,-,TRBD1,TRBJ2-5,14,CASRGRGTGETQYF,TGTGCCAGCAGGGGCAGGGGGACAGGGGAGACCCAGTACTTC
TRBV27,-,-,TRBJ2-4,14,CASSLLGLTNIQYF,TGTGCCAGCAGTTTATTAGGACTCACAAACATTCAGTACTTC
TRBV6-4,-,TRBD1,TRBJ1-2,17,CASNTDRKERASYGYTF,TGTGCCAGCAATACGGACAGGAAGGAGAGAGCTAGCTATGGCTACACCTTC
TRBV30,-,TRBD1,TRBJ2-7,15,CAWSFRDRGGYEQYF,TGTGCCTGGAGTTTCCGGGACAGGGGGGGCTACGAGCAGTACTTC
TRBV10-1,-,-,TRBJ2-3,14,CASRPDLLIDTQYF,TGCGCCAGCAGACCGGACCTCTTGATAGATACGCAGTATTTT
TRBV5-4,-,TRBD1,TRBJ2-7,15,CASSLTGQGVYEQYF,TGTGCCAGCAGCTTAACCGGACAGGGAGTCTACGAGCAGTACTTC
TRBV7-2,-,TRBD2,TRBJ2-3,15,CASSYTGLATDTQYF,TGTGCCAGCAGTTATACGGGACTAGCGACAGATACGCAGTATTTT
TRBV30,-,-,TRBJ2-7,11,CAWTDVGEQYF,TGTGCCTGGACAGATGTTGGGGAGCAGTACTTC
TRBV4-1,-,TRBD2,TRBJ2-7,15,CASSPQLAGPYEQYF,TGCGCCAGCAGCCCCCAACTAGCGGGCCCCTACGAGCAGTACTTC
TRBV27,-,TRBD1,TRBJ2-2,18,CASSSPYFRGPFPGELFF,TGTGCCAGCAGTTCTCCATATTTTAGGGGGCCGTTCCCCGGGGAGCTGTTTTTT
TRBV5-5,-,-,TRBJ2-2,14,CASSLATNTGELFF,TGTGCCAGCAGCTTAGCGACGAACACCGGGGAGCTGTTTTTT
TRBV7-9,-,-,TRBJ2-4,17,CASSLDRPGLWENIQYF,TGTGCCAGCAGCTTAGATAGACCAGGGTTGTGGGAAAACATTCAGTACTTC
TRBV6-1,-,-,TRBJ2-3,14,CASTRVFSTDTQYF,TGTGCCAGTACGCGGGTATTTAGCACAGATACGCAGTATTTT
TRBV7-2,-,-,TRBJ1-4,15,CASSLVGGQGEKLFF,TGTGCCAGCAGCTTAGTGGGGGGTCAAGGTGAAAAACTGTTTTTT
TRBV10-3,-,TRBD1,TRBJ2-7,15,CAISLGQGATYEQYF,TGTGCCATCAGCCTCGGACAGGGGGCAACCTACGAGCAGTACTTC
TRBV19,-,-,TRBJ1-6,15,CASSIGGRYNSPLHF,TGTGCCAGTAGTATCGGCGGCAGATATAATTCACCCCTCCACTTT
TRBV12-1,-,-,TRBJ2-3,16,CASSFGLAGLGDTQYF,TGTGCCAGCAGCTTCGGACTAGCGGGGCTGGGGGATACGCAGTATTTT
TRBV10-3,-,-,TRBJ1-2,13,CAISDRHLLGYTF,TGTGCCATCAGTGACCGACATCTTCTAGGCTACACCTTC
TRBV18,-,TRBD1,TRBJ1-2,14,CASSTQGGNYGYTF,TGTGCCAGCTCAACGCAGGGGGGTAACTATGGCTACACCTTC
TRBV9,-,-,TRBJ2-7,15,CASSVGLESSYEQYF,TGTGCCAGCAGCGTCGGACTGGAGAGCTCCTACGAGCAGTACTTC
TRBV28,-,TRBD2,TRBJ2-7,17,CASSESRPGLAAYEQYF,TGTGCCAGCAGTGAATCCCGACCTGGACTAGCAGCCTACGAGCAGTACTTC
TRBV25-1,-,-,TRBJ2-3,15,CASSGGHRSTDTQYF,TGTGCCAGCAGTGGGGGACACCGTAGCACAGATACGCAGTATTTT
TRBV5-1,-,-,TRBJ1-6,15,CASSSDTNYNSPLHF,TGCGCCAGCAGCTCCGACACTAACTATAATTCACCCCTCCACTTT
TRBV6-5,-,-,TRBJ1-5,15,CATGRGGGVGQPQHF,TGTGCCACCGGACGCGGTGGGGGCGTAGGTCAGCCCCAGCATTTT
TRBV4-1,-,-,TRBJ2-1,15,CASSQDPVSYNEQFF,TGCGCCAGCAGCCAAGATCCAGTCAGTTACAATGAGCAGTTCTTC
TRBV30,-,-,TRBJ1-5,11,CAWSNGQPQHF,TGTGCCTGGAGTAATGGGCAGCCCCAGCATTTT
TRBV30,-,-,TRBJ1-5,12,CAWSGLGGPQHF,TGTGCCTGGAGCGGCCTCGGGGGGCCCCAGCATTTT
TRBV5-1,-,TRBD2,TRBJ2-7,15,CASSLDGTSSYEQYF,TGCGCCAGCAGCTTGGATGGGACTAGCAGCTACGAGCAGTACTTC
TRBV7-9,-,-,TRBJ1-2,12,CASSSTGGGYTF,TGTGCCAGCAGCTCGACAGGAGGAGGCTACACCTTC
TRBV11-2,-,-,TRBJ2-3,15,CASSSQGRYTDTQYF,TGTGCCAGCAGCTCGCAGGGGCGGTACACAGATACGCAGTATTTT
TRBV19,-,TRBD1,TRBJ1-6,15,CASRLQGAIYSPLHF,TGTGCCAGTAGATTACAGGGGGCCATTTATTCACCCCTCCACTTT
TRBV11-2,-,-,TRBJ1-4,14,CASSFGRVGEKLFF,TGTGCCAGCAGCTTTGGCAGGGTAGGAGAAAAACTGTTTTTT
TRBV5-6,-,-,TRBJ2-1,16,CASSFGLGGSYNEQFF,TGTGCCAGCAGCTTTGGATTGGGGGGCTCCTACAATGAGCAGTTCTTC
TRBV10-3,-,TRBD1,TRBJ1-5,13,CASRQGTDQPQHF,TGTGCCAGTCGACAGGGCACAGATCAGCCCCAGCATTTT
TRBV7-8,-,TRBD1,TRBJ1-3,15,CASSSDRGFGNTIYF,TGTGCCAGCAGCTCAGACAGGGGTTTCGGAAACACCATATATTTT
TRBV6-5,-,-,TRBJ2-5,12,CASSSLGETQYF,TGTGCCAGCAGCAGCCTAGGGGAGACCCAGTACTTC
TRBV6-5,-,-,TRBJ2-5,13,CASSYGVGETQYF,TGTGCCAGCAGTTATGGTGTAGGAGAGACCCAGTACTTC
TRBV2,-,-,TRBJ2-7,13,CASSLQPSYEQYF,TGTGCCAGCAGTCTACAGCCATCCTACGAGCAGTACTTC
TRBV11-3,-,-,TRBJ2-3,14,CASSFGGDADTQYF,TGTGCCAGCAGCTTTGGCGGGGACGCCGATACGCAGTATTTT
TRBV6-5,-,TRBD1,TRBJ1-1,14,CASSPGQGAIEAFF,TGTGCCAGCAGTCCGGGACAGGGGGCCATTGAAGCTTTCTTT
TRBV5-1,-,-,TRBJ2-1,15,CASRGVASTYNEQFF,TGCGCCAGCAGGGGGGTAGCCTCCACCTACAATGAGCAGTTCTTC
TRBV5-1,once,TRBD2,TRBJ2-1,15,CASSLSSGDYNEQFF,TGCGCCAGCAGCTTGTCTAGCGGGGACTACAATGAGCAGTTCTTC
TRBV2,-,-,TRBJ1-6,14,CASSAASPNSPLHF,TGTGCCAGCAGTGCTGCGTCGCCTAATTCACCCCTCCACTTT
TRBV6-1,-,-,TRBJ2-7,12,CASSRQTYEQYF,TGTGCCAGCAGTAGACAGACCTACGAGCAGTACTTC
TRBV18,-,TRBD1,TRBJ2-2,16,CASSTTGTGVTGELFF,TGTGCCAGCTCAACTACCGGGACAGGGGTGACCGGGGAGCTGTTTTTT
TRBV10-2,-,TRBD2,TRBJ2-7,13,CASSEAGVYEQYF,TGCGCCAGCAGTGAAGCGGGAGTCTACGAGCAGTACTTC